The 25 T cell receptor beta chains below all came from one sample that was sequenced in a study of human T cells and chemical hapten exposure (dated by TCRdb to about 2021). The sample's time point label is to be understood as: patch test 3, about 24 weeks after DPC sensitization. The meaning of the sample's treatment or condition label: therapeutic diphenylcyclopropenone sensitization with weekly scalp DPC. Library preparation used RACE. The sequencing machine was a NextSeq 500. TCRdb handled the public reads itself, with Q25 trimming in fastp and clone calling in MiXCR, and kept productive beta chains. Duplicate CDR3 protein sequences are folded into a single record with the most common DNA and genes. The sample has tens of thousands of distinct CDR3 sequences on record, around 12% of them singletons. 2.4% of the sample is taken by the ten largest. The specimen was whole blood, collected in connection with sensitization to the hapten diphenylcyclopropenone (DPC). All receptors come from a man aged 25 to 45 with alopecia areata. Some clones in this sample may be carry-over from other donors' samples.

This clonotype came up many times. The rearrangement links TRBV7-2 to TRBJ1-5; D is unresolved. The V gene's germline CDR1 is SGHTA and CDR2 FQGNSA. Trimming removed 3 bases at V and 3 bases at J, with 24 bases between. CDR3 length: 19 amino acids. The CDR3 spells CASSLQSPGQKSANQPQHF. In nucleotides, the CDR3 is TGTGCCAGCAGCTTGCAATCTCCCGGCCAGAAGAGTGCCAATCAGCCCCAGCATTTT.

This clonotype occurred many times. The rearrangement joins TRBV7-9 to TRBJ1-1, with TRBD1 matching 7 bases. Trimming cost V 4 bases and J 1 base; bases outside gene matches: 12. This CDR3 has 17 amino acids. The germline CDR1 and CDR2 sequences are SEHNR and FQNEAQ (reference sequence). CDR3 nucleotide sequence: TGTGCCAGCAGCTCATCCGAGAGACAGGGCCGGAACACTGAAGCTTTCTTT. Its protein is CASSSSERQGRNTEAFF. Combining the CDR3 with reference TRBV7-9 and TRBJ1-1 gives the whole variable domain DTGVSQNPRHKITKRGQNVTFRCDPISEHNRLYWYRQTLGQGPEFLTYFQNEAQLEKSRLLSDRFSAERPKGSFSTLEIQRTEQGDSAMYLCASSSSERQGRNTEAFFGQGTRLTVV.

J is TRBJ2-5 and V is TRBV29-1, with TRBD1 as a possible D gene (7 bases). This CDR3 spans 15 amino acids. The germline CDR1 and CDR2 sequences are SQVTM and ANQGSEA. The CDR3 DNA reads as TGCAGTGCCGGGACAGAGTATTTTGTCGGCGGGGCCCAGTACTTC. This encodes CSAGTEYFVGGAQYF.

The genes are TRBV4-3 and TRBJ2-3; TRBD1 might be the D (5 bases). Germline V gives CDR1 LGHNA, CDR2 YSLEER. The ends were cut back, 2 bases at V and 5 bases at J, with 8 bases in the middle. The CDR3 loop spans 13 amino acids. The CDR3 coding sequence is TGCGCCAGCAGCCAATTAAGGGGAGATACGCAGTATTTT. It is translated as CASSQLRGDTQYF.

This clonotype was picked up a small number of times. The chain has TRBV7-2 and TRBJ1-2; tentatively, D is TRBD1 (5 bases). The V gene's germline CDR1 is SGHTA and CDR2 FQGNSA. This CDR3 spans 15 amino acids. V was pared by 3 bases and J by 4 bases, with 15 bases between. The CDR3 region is CASSFRDPHIYGYTF. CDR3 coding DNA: TGTGCCAGCAGCTTCAGGGACCCCCACATCTATGGCTACACCTTC. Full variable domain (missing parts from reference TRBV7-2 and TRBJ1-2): GAGVSQSPSNKVTEKGKDVELRCDPISGHTALYWYRQSLGQGLEFLIYFQGNSAPDKSGLPSDRFSAERTGGSVSTLTIQRTQQEDSAVYLCASSFRDPHIYGYTFGSGTRLTVV.

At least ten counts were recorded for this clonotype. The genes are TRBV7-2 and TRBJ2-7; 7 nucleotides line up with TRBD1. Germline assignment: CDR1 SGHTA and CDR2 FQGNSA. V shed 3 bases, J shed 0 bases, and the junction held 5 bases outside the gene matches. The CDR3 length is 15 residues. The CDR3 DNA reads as TGTGCCAGCAGCTTCCCGGGACAGTACTCCTACGAGCAGTACTTC. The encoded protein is CASSFPGQYSYEQYF.

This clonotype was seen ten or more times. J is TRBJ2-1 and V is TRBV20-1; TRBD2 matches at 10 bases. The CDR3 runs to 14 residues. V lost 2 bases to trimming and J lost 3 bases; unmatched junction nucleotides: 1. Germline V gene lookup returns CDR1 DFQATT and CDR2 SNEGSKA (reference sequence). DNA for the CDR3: TGCAGTGCTAGAACTAGCGGGGACTACAATGAGCAGTTCTTC. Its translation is CSARTSGDYNEQFF.

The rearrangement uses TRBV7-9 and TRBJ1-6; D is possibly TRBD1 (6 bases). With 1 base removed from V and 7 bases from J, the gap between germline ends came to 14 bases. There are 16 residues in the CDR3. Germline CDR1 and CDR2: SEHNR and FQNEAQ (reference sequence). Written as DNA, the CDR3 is TGTGCCAGCAGCTTAGACAGGGACTATTGGAATTCACCCCTCCACTTT. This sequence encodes CASSLDRDYWNSPLHF. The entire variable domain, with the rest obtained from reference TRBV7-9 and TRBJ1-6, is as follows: DTGVSQNPRHKITKRGQNVTFRCDPISEHNRLYWYRQTLGQGPEFLTYFQNEAQLEKSRLLSDRFSAERPKGSFSTLEIQRTEQGDSAMYLCASSLDRDYWNSPLHFGNGTRLTVT.

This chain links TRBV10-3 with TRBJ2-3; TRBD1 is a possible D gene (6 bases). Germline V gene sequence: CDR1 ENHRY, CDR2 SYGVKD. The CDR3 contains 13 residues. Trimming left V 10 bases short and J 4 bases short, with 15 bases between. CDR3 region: CATATGSPDTQYF. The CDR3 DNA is TGTGCCACAGCAACAGGGTCTCCAGATACGCAGTATTTT.

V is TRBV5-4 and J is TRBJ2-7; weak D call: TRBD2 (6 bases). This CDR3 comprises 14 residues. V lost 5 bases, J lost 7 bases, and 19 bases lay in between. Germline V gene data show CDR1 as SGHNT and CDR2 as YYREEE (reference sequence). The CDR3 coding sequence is TGTGCCAGCAGGAACCCCCGGACGGAGGGGGAGCAGTACTTC. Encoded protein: CASRNPRTEGEQYF.

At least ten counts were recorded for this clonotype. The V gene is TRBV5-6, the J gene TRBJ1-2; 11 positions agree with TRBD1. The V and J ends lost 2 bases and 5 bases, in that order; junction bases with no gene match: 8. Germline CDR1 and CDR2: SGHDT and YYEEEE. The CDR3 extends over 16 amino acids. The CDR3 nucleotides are TGTGCCAGCAGCTTCATTTTGGGACAGGGGGAATATGGCTACACCTTC. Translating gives CASSFILGQGEYGYTF.

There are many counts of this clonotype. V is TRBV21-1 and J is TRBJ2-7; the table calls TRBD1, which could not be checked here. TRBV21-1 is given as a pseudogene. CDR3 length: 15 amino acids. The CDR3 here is CASSKTGTHSYEQYF. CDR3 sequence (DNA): TGTGCCAGCAGCAAAACGGGGACGCACTCCTACGAGCAGTACTTC.

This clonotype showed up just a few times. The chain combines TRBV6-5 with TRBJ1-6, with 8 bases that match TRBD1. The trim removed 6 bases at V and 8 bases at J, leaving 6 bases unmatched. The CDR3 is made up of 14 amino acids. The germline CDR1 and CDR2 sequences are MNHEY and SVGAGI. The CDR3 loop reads CASRLGQGYSPLHF. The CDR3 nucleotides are TGTGCCAGCAGACTAGGACAGGGTTATTCACCCCTCCACTTT.

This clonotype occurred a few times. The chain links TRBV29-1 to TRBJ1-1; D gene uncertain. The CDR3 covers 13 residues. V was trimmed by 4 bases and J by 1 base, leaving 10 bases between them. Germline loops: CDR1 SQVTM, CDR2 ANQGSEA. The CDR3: CSVGGSSNTEAFF. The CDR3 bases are TGCAGCGTTGGTGGGTCCTCGAACACTGAAGCTTTCTTT.

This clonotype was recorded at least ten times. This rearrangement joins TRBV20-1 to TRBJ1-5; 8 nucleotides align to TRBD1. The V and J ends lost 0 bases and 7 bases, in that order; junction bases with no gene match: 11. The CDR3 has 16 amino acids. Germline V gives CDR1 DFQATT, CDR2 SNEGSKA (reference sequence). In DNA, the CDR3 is TGCAGTGCTAGAGATCGAGAGACAGGGGTTGTGCAGCCCCAGCATTTT. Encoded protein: CSARDRETGVVQPQHF.

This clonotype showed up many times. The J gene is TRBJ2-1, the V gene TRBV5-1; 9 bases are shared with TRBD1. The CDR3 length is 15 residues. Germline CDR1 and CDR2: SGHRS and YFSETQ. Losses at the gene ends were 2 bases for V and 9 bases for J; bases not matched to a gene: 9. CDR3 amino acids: CASSFRDRESVEQFF. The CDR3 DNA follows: TGCGCCAGCAGCTTCCGGGACAGGGAATCGGTTGAGCAGTTCTTC.

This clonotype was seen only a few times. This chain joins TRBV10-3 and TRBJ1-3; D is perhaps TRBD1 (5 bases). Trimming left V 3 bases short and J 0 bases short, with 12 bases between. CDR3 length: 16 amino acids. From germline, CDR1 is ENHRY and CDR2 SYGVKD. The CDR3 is CAISDGGPYSGNTIYF. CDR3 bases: TGTGCCATCAGTGACGGGGGTCCTTACTCTGGAAACACCATATATTTT.

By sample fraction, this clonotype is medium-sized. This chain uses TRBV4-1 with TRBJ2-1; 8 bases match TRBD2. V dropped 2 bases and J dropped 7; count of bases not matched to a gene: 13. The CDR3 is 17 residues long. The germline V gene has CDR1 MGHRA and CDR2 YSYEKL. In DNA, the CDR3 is TGCGCCAGCAGCCAATTTACCGGGACTAGGGAGGGAAATGAGCAGTTCTTC. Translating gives CASSQFTGTREGNEQFF.

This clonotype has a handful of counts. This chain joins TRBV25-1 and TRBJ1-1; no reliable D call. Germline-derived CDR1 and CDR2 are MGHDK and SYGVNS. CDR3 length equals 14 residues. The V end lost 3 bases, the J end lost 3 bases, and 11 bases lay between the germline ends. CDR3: CASSEHYGDTEAFF. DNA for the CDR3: TGTGCCAGCAGTGAGCACTATGGGGACACTGAAGCTTTCTTT. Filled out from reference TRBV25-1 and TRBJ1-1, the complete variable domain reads EADIYQTPRYLVIGTGKKITLECSQTMGHDKMYWYQQDPGMELHLIHYSYGVNSTEKGDLSSESTVSRIRTEHFPLTLESARPSHTSQYLCASSEHYGDTEAFFGQGTRLTVV.

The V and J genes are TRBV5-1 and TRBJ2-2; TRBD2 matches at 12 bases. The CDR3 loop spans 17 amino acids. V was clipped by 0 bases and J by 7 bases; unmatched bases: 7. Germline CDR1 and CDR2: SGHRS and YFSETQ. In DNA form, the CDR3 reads TGCGCCAGCAGCTTGGCTGCTAGCGGGGGGGCAAACGGGGAGCTGTTTTTT. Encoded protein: CASSLAASGGANGELFF.

The CDR3 DNA follows: TGTGCCAGCAGTGAAGAGGGGAACTATTTCTCCTACGAGCAGTACTTC. It is translated as CASSEEGNYFSYEQYF. The rearrangement links TRBV2 to TRBJ2-7; tentatively, D is TRBD1 (5 bases). The CDR3 length is 16 residues. Looked up from germline, CDR1 is SNHLY and CDR2 is FYNNEI. The ends were cut back, 1 base at V and 0 bases at J, with 13 bases in the middle.

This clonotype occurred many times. Here the CDR3 reads CSVGGLNTEAFF. CDR3 bases: TGCAGCGTTGGGGGACTGAACACTGAAGCTTTCTTT. V is TRBV29-1 and J is TRBJ1-1, with a tentative D call TRBD1 (5 bases). CDR1 and CDR2 (germline): SQVTM, ANQGSEA. This CDR3 region has 12 residues. Trimming removed 4 bases at V and 0 bases at J, with 6 bases between.

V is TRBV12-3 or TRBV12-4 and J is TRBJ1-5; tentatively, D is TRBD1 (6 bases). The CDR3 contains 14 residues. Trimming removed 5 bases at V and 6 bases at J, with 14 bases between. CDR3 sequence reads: CASSMTYRAQPQHF. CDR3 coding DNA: TGTGCCAGCAGTATGACGTACAGGGCTCAGCCCCAGCATTTT.

In nucleotides, the CDR3 is TGTGCCAGCAGCCCTGCGGGGGCATTGAACTATGGCTACACCTTC. It encodes CASSPAGALNYGYTF. This chain joins TRBV12-3 or TRBV12-4 and TRBJ1-2; D is perhaps TRBD1 (6 bases). V was trimmed by 6 bases and J by 2 bases, leaving 16 bases between them. CDR3 size: 15 residues.

The CDR3 DNA reads as TGTGCCAGCAGTTACGAGGCCGAGAACACTGAAGCTTTCTTT. Protein product: CASSYEAENTEAFF. This chain joins TRBV6-2 or TRBV6-3 and TRBJ1-1; no clear D. Germline V gene sequence: CDR1 MNHEY, CDR2 SVGEGT. The germline V and J ends were trimmed by 2 bases and 1 base, with 8 bases remaining between them. CDR3 size: 14 residues.